This T cell receptor beta chain was profiled in a study of OX40 agonist ivuxolimab in advanced cancers. Study in general: With ivuxolimab, an agonistic anti-OX40 (CD134) antibody, patients were treated.

Germline values: CDR1 MDHEN, CDR2 SYDVKM. This CDR3 region has 21 residues. The ends lost 5 bases at V and 0 bases at J; junction bases unmatched: 18. The protocol was immunoSEQ multiplex PCR, while the TCRdb copy is restricted to in-frame clones and leaves out a portion. The sample has 95,000 to 150,000 clones; around 93% are singletons. Blood samples were obtained at baseline, cycle 4 day 1, and cycle 7 day 1. A remark on this clone: Its antigen is unknown.

Study results and caveats: Clonal expansion was among the lowest in partial responders at 0.1-3.0 mg/kg, especially CD8+.

The sequence was obtained from an adult with an advanced solid tumor such as melanoma, head and neck, liver or kidney cancer. This specimen was CD4+ or CD8+ T cells sorted from blood, taken in a trial of the OX40 agonist ivuxolimab. The chain employs TRBV28 and TRBJ2-6, with 8 bases fitting TRBD1. CDR3 nucleotide sequence: TGTGCCAGCAGTCCGAGGGTATTCGGACAGGGTGTAATCTCTGGGGCCAACGTCCTGACTTTC. Amino acids: CASSPRVFGQGVISGANVLTF. Complete variable domain (other parts from reference TRBV28 and TRBJ2-6): DVKVTQSSRYLVKRTGEKVFLECVQDMDHENMFWYRQDPGLGLRLIYFSYDVKMKEKGDIPEGYSVSREKKERFSLILESASTNQTSMYLCASSPRVFGQGVISGANVLTFGAGSRLTVL.